Shown below are 17 T cell receptor beta chains from a single sample sequenced in a study of cytomegalovirus exposure and HLA in healthy donors. The PCR ran on 60 Vbeta and 13 Jbeta primers. Here immunoSEQ multiplex PCR was the method, and the copy in TCRdb shows in-frame clones only, minus some. There are 65,000 to 85,000 clones in the sample; 68% occur only once, and about 1.9% lies in the top ten. The specimen was PBMCs. Receptors originate from a woman in her 30s in good health and CMV-seronegative.

This clone was seen more than once but under ten times. V is TRBV6-5 and J is TRBJ2-7; 8 bases are a match to TRBD1. V was pared by 5 bases and J by 5 bases, with 5 bases of the junction left unmatched. The germline V gene has CDR1 MNHEY and CDR2 SVGAGI. CDR3 length equals 13 residues. For the CDR3, the DNA is TGTGCCAGCAGTCGGACAGGGCGTGACGAGCAGTACTTC. It codes for CASSRTGRDEQYF.

The chain employs TRBV28 and TRBJ1-2; 8 bases fit TRBD1. V was clipped by 5 bases and J by 1 base; unmatched bases: 6. Germline V gives CDR1 MDHEN, CDR2 SYDVKM. This CDR3 spans 15 amino acids. The CDR3 reads CASSTDRGRNYGYTF. The CDR3 nucleotides read TGTGCCAGCAGTACCGACAGGGGTCGTAACTATGGCTACACCTTC.

Notes on this clone: The identical CDR3 is also encoded by other nucleotide sequences in the sample. The J gene is TRBJ1-5, the V gene TRBV6-5; TRBD1 matches at 7 bases. CDR1 is MNHEY and CDR2 is SVGAGI in the germline V gene. V shed 6 bases, J shed 4 bases, and the junction held 6 bases outside the gene matches. The CDR3 loop spans 14 amino acids. CDR3 bases: TGTGCCAGCAGCTGGGACAGTACTAATCAGCCCCAGCATTTT. The encoded protein is CASSWDSTNQPQHF.

This rearrangement joins TRBV7-3 to TRBJ2-3; a possible D gene is TRBD2 (7 bases). The length of the CDR3 is 16 residues. The germline V and J ends were trimmed by 1 base and 0 bases, with 11 bases remaining between them. Germline CDR1 and CDR2: SGHTA and FQGTGA. CDR3 nucleotides: TGTGCCAGCAGCTTAAATGCGGGGGCCAGCACAGATACGCAGTATTTT. Translating it yields CASSLNAGASTDTQYF.

The rearrangement links TRBV7-8 to TRBJ2-7; D is perhaps TRBD2 (5 bases). Trimming pared 1 base from V and 3 bases from J, leaving 22 bases between. The CDR3 has 18 residues. Germline CDR1 is SGHVS and CDR2 is FQNEAQ. CDR3 amino acids: CASSLGGWSRAGYYEQYF. As DNA, the CDR3 is TGTGCCAGCAGCTTAGGTGGTTGGTCCCGGGCGGGCTACTACGAGCAGTACTTC.

The chain uses TRBV28 and TRBJ1-2, with 10 bases that match TRBD1. Germline V gene lookup returns CDR1 MDHEN and CDR2 SYDVKM. The CDR3 is 15 residues long. V lost 3 bases and J lost 4; bases outside the gene matches: 5. The CDR3 region is CASSFDRGRSYGYTF. The DNA of the CDR3 is TGTGCCAGCAGTTTCGACAGGGGGCGGTCCTATGGCTACACCTTC.

Regarding this clone: The junction does not match germline at one end; this may be a read error. J is TRBJ2-5 and V is TRBV5-1; D is undetermined. Looked up from germline, CDR1 is SGHRS and CDR2 is YFSETQ. CDR3 length: 13 amino acids. DNA for the CDR3: TGTGCCAGCAGGTTCGGTGAGCAAGAGACCCAGTACTTC. Translation: CASRFGEQETQYF.

The sample holds a few counts of this clone. The rearrangement links TRBV19 to TRBJ2-7; TRBD1 agrees at 10 bases. V was pared by 4 bases and J by 2 bases, with 2 bases of the junction left unmatched. This CDR3 comprises 14 residues. The germline CDR1 and CDR2 sequences are LNHDA and SQIVND (reference sequence). CDR3 nucleotide sequence: TGTGCCAGTAGTAAAGGGACAGGGGCCTACGAGCAGTACTTC. This codes for CASSKGTGAYEQYF.

Comment on this clone: The junction does not match germline at one end; this may be a read error. The chain combines TRBV30 with TRBJ2-7; D not certain. The germline V gene has CDR1 GTSNPN and CDR2 SVGIG (reference sequence). This CDR3 comprises 13 residues. The CDR3 reads CAWSPMGLYGQYF. In DNA form, the CDR3 reads TGTGCCTGGAGTCCCATGGGCCTCTACGGGCAGTACTTC.

CDR3 protein: CASSLGAQTYNEQFF. CDR3 bases: TGTGCCAGCAGCTTAGGGGCCCAGACCTACAATGAGCAGTTCTTC. The chain combines TRBV7-3 with TRBJ2-1; tentatively, D is TRBD1 (5 bases). V shed 2 bases and J shed 2 bases, with 10 bases lying between them. In germline, CDR1 is SGHTA, CDR2 FQGTGA. The CDR3 extends over 15 amino acids.

The CDR3 DNA reads TGCGCCAGCAGCCTCGCCCAGTGGGGGCGAGGGGAGCTGTTTTTT. Translation: CASSLAQWGRGELFF. The genes are TRBV4-1 and TRBJ2-2, with D maybe TRBD1 (6 bases). This CDR3 is 15 amino acids long. Germline CDR1 is MGHRA and CDR2 is YSYEKL. V lost 4 bases to trimming and J lost 8 bases, with 17 bases between them.

The table lists this clone with a count of one. The chain employs TRBV4-3 and TRBJ2-3; weak D call: TRBD2 (6 bases). This CDR3 has 17 residues. Germline-derived CDR1 and CDR2 are LGHNA and YSLEER. Trimming removed 1 base from V and 4 bases from J, with 18 bases in between. The CDR3 sequence is CASSQAPIGEVSDTQYF. The CDR3 coding sequence is TGCGCCAGCAGCCAAGCCCCGATAGGGGAGGTCTCAGATACGCAGTATTTT.

The chain couples TRBV5-1 to TRBJ2-5; 8 bases map to TRBD1. Germline CDR1 and CDR2: SGHRS and YFSETQ. Germline trimming cut 2 bases from V and 0 bases from J; bases unmatched to any gene: 6. The CDR3 loop spans 16 amino acids. CDR3 in DNA: TGCGCCAGCAGCTTCGGGACAGGCGGTAACCAAGAGACCCAGTACTTC. Amino acid sequence: CASSFGTGGNQETQYF. Full variable domain (outside the CDR3, taken from reference TRBV5-1 and TRBJ2-5): KAGVTQTPRYLIKTRGQQVTLSCSPISGHRSVSWYQQTPGQGLQFLFEYFSETQRNKGNFPGRFSGRQFSNSRSEMNVSTLELGDSALYLCASSFGTGGNQETQYFGPGTRLLVL.

This chain uses TRBV7-2 with TRBJ2-3; the match to TRBD2 covers 9 bases. CDR3 length: 17 amino acids. Germline-derived CDR1 and CDR2 are SGHTA and FQGNSA. V was clipped by 0 bases and J by 2 bases; unmatched bases: 6. In DNA form, the CDR3 reads TGTGCCAGCAGCTTAGCCTTCCTAGCGGGAAACACAGATACGCAGTATTTT. This encodes CASSLAFLAGNTDTQYF.

This clone appeared a single time. CDR3 coding DNA: TGCGCCAGCAGCCAAGATGGAGCAGGGGGCTATGGCTACACCTTC. The encoded protein is CASSQDGAGGYGYTF. The genes are TRBV4-1 and TRBJ1-2, with 7 bases lining up with TRBD1. Germline CDR1 reads MGHRA; CDR2 reads YSYEKL. V shed 0 bases and J 4 bases; nucleotides not matched to a gene: 5. The CDR3 consists of 15 residues.

The chain carries TRBV5-4 and TRBJ2-1, with 12 bases matching TRBD2. CDR1 is SGHNT and CDR2 is YYREEE in the germline V gene (reference sequence). CDR3 length equals 19 residues. V was clipped by 3 bases and J by 7 bases; unmatched bases: 17. The CDR3 region is CASSWNLRASGGVSNEQFF. Written as DNA, the CDR3 is TGTGCCAGCAGCTGGAACCTCCGGGCTAGCGGGGGGGTTAGTAATGAGCAGTTCTTC.

The J gene is TRBJ2-2, the V gene TRBV18; 10 bases agree with TRBD2. This CDR3 region has 17 residues. With V trimmed by 0 bases and J by 0 bases, 1 base remained unmatched. CDR1 is KGHSH and CDR2 is LQKENI in the germline V gene. The CDR3, as DNA: TGTGCCAGCTCACCACCTAGCGGGGGGACGAACACCGGGGAGCTGTTTTTT. Translating it yields CASSPPSGGTNTGELFF.